This note documents a single TCR beta chain sequence. What it binds is unknown. The germline CDR1 and CDR2 sequences are GTSNPN and SVGIG (reference sequence). The V and J ends lost 8 bases and 3 bases respectively, with 7 bases between them. The CDR3 has 11 residues. This sample is part of a study of shared clonotypes between healthy human individuals. General observations from the study: Sorted-subset samples were not fully sequenced, rarefaction indicated.

Each donor was a Caucasian adult residing in Nashville, Tennessee. Using immunoSEQ multiplex PCR, the repertoire was profiled, and TCRdb retains in-frame clones only, with some absent. The table has millions of clones, 95% seen once. The chain couples TRBV30 to TRBJ2-2; D gene uncertain. The TCR sequence derives from a young man in good health. The sequenced material came from naive CD4+ T cells sorted from blood. Subset given: CD45RA+ positively selected. CDR3 in amino acids: CARDDTGELFF. CDR3 in DNA: TGTGCCCGAGATGACACCGGGGAGCTGTTTTTT.